This is a list of T cell receptor beta chains from one sample in a study of Graves' ophthalmopathy and Graves' hyperthyroidism. TCRdb recomputed calls from the multiplex PCR reads with MiXCR, one row per CDR3 protein. The table includes over a million distinct CDR3 sequences, around a third detected once. Sequencing used peripheral blood or thyroid tissue (not recorded which). The receptors stem from an adult man with Graves' hyperthyroidism. The CDR3 runs from the conserved cysteine through the conserved F or W. A D gene is named only where the DNA matches it firmly. Some rows have no size entry. The others give once, few or many, or a class for an expanded clone.

length: 13; V: TRBV20-1; J: TRBJ1-2; D: TRBD1; size: .; CDR3: CSAPSGTGYGYTF; DNA: TGCAGTGCTCCCTCCGGGACAGGGTATGGCTACACCTTC
length: 17; V: TRBV20-1; J: TRBJ2-7; D: TRBD1; size: .; CDR3: CSARDLYAGQGYHEQYF; DNA: TGCAGTGCTAGAGATTTGTACGCGGGACAGGGGTACCACGAGCAGTACTTC
length: 11; V: TRBV20-1; J: TRBJ1-1; D: .; size: .; CDR3: CSAKQVSEAFF; DNA: TGCAGTGCTAAGCAGGTTTCTGAAGCTTTCTTT
length: 17; V: TRBV5-1; J: TRBJ2-7; D: TRBD2; size: .; CDR3: CASSPQGFSGGAGEQYF; DNA: TGCGCCAGCAGCCCTCAAGGATTTAGCGGGGGCGCGGGCGAGCAGTACTTC
length: 15; V: TRBV6-5; J: TRBJ1-6; D: .; size: many; CDR3: CASRLRKGGNSPLHF; DNA: TGTGCCAGCAGACTTCGGAAGGGCGGTAATTCACCCCTCCACTTT
length: 16; V: TRBV10-2; J: TRBJ2-6; D: .; size: .; CDR3: CASTGTPVSGANVLTF; DNA: TGCGCCAGCACCGGGACGCCCGTCTCTGGGGCCAACGTCCTGACTTTC
length: 14; V: TRBV6-5; J: TRBJ2-7; D: TRBD2; size: .; CDR3: CATWGLVPPYEQYF; DNA: TGTGCCACCTGGGGACTAGTGCCACCCTACGAGCAGTACTTC
length: 14; V: TRBV29-1; J: TRBJ1-1; D: TRBD1; size: once; CDR3: CSVASAGGTRDVFF; DNA: TGCAGCGTTGCTTCTGCAGGGGGGACCCGGGATGTTTTCTTT
length: 13; V: TRBV19; J: TRBJ1-2; D: TRBD1; size: many; CDR3: CASSAGTGNGYTF; DNA: TGTGCCAGTAGTGCCGGGACAGGGAATGGCTACACCTTC
length: 16; V: TRBV20-1; J: TRBJ1-1; D: TRBD1; size: many; CDR3: CSARRQGGGMNTEAFF; DNA: TGCAGTGCTAGGCGACAGGGTGGAGGCATGAACACTGAAGCTTTCTTT
length: 14; V: TRBV12-3/TRBV12-4; J: TRBJ2-7; D: .; size: few; CDR3: CASRGAGIGYEQYF; DNA: TGTGCCAGCAGGGGGGCAGGGATCGGTTACGAGCAGTACTTC
length: 16; V: TRBV29-1; J: TRBJ1-1; D: .; size: once; CDR3: CSVDGGGTRMNTEAFF; DNA: TGCAGCGTTGACGGGGGCGGCACTAGGATGAACACTGAAGCTTTCTTT
length: 18; V: TRBV2; J: TRBJ1-6; D: .; size: .; CDR3: CASTTPRGAPPHNSPLHF; DNA: TGTGCCAGCACCACCCCTAGGGGGGCACCCCCCCATAATTCACCCCTCCACTTT
length: 11; V: TRBV7-2; J: TRBJ2-5; D: .; size: .; CDR3: CASSLLGAQYF; DNA: TGTGCCAGCAGCTTATTGGGTGCCCAGTACTTC
length: 14; V: TRBV15; J: TRBJ1-1; D: .; size: many; CDR3: CATKAAQRNTEAFF; DNA: TGTGCCACAAAAGCAGCTCAGCGGAACACTGAAGCTTTCTTT
length: 13; V: TRBV12-3/TRBV12-4; J: TRBJ1-2; D: TRBD1; size: many; CDR3: CASSGGQGAGYTF; DNA: TGTGCCAGCAGCGGAGGACAGGGGGCTGGCTACACCTTC
length: 15; V: TRBV2; J: TRBJ2-5; D: .; size: many; CDR3: CASSIDGRVTETQYF; DNA: TGTGCCAGCAGTATCGATGGGCGGGTAACAGAGACCCAGTACTTC
length: 14; V: TRBV25-1; J: TRBJ1-5; D: .; size: .; CDR3: CASTPTGNRQPQHF; DNA: TGTGCCAGCACCCCTACAGGGAACCGACAGCCCCAGCATTTT
length: 11; V: TRBV29-1; J: TRBJ2-7; D: .; size: .; CDR3: CSLLVGYEQYF; DNA: TGCAGCTTATTGGTGGGGTACGAGCAGTACTTC
length: 16; V: TRBV7-9; J: TRBJ1-1; D: .; size: many; CDR3: CASSSLMGGRITEAFF; DNA: TGTGCCAGCAGCTCTTTAATGGGCGGGAGGATCACTGAAGCTTTCTTT
length: 16; V: TRBV5-1; J: TRBJ2-3; D: .; size: .; CDR3: CASSPFPGSFPDTQYF; DNA: TGCGCCAGCAGCCCATTTCCGGGGAGTTTCCCAGATACGCAGTATTTT
length: 15; V: TRBV7-2; J: TRBJ2-7; D: .; size: many; CDR3: CASSLQGEETYEQYF; DNA: TGTGCCAGCAGCCTCCAGGGGGAGGAGACCTACGAGCAGTACTTC
length: 14; V: TRBV2; J: TRBJ2-6; D: TRBD1; size: .; CDR3: CASREGTGGGVLTF; DNA: TGTGCCAGCAGGGAAGGGACAGGGGGCGGCGTCCTGACTTTC
length: 13; V: TRBV11-3; J: TRBJ2-7; D: .; size: few; CDR3: CASILRDPYEQYF; DNA: TGTGCCAGCATCCTCAGGGACCCCTACGAGCAGTACTTC
length: 13; V: TRBV2; J: TRBJ2-7; D: TRBD1; size: many; CDR3: CASSGDRPYEQYF; DNA: TGTGCCAGTAGTGGGGACAGGCCGTACGAGCAGTACTTC